This is a list of T cell receptor beta chains from one sample in a study of blood T cell repertoires in COVID-19. Generated by immunoSEQ multiplex PCR, the TCRdb table keeps only in-frame clones and is missing some. The profile shows some 66,000 clones, 90% to 95% of them singletons. The sequencing input was peripheral blood. The receptors derive from a human donor in a cohort sampled during active COVID-19. CDR3s include the opening cysteine and the closing phenylalanine or tryptophan. D genes are given only for firm matches. Size is omitted from some rows. Given values are once, few, many or a class for expanded clones.

j_gene: TRBJ1-3; len: 16; v_gene: TRBV7-2; d_gene: TRBD1; abundance: .; CDR3nt: TGTGCCAGCAGCCTGGGACAGTTGAACTCTGGAAACACCATATATTTT; CDR3aa: CASSLGQLNSGNTIYF
j_gene: TRBJ2-7; len: 19; v_gene: TRBV27; d_gene: TRBD1; abundance: .; CDR3nt: TGTGCCAGCAGGATGGGGACAGAGAAGGGTCAAAGAATAGCCTACGAGCAGTACTTC; CDR3aa: CASRMGTEKGQRIAYEQYF
j_gene: TRBJ1-2; len: 12; v_gene: TRBV30; d_gene: .; abundance: .; CDR3nt: TGTGCCTGGAGTCCCGGGTCTGGCGGCTACACCTTC; CDR3aa: CAWSPGSGGYTF
j_gene: TRBJ2-1; len: 17; v_gene: TRBV3-1/TRBV3-2; d_gene: .; abundance: .; CDR3nt: TGTGCCAGCAGCCAAGAGGCTAGCGCAGGGATCTACAATGAGCAGTTCTTC; CDR3aa: CASSQEASAGIYNEQFF
j_gene: TRBJ2-3; len: 14; v_gene: TRBV29-1; d_gene: .; abundance: .; CDR3nt: TGCAGCGTTGAATCGGGTAGCGGCACAGATACGCAGTATTTT; CDR3aa: CSVESGSGTDTQYF
j_gene: TRBJ1-2; len: 13; v_gene: TRBV19; d_gene: .; abundance: .; CDR3nt: TGTGCCACCACATTGGGGGCTGGCTATGGCTACACCTTC; CDR3aa: CATTLGAGYGYTF
j_gene: TRBJ1-1; len: 15; v_gene: TRBV2; d_gene: TRBD1; abundance: .; CDR3nt: TGTGCCAGCAGGGACTACAGGGGCGGGAACACTGAAGCTTTCTTT; CDR3aa: CASRDYRGGNTEAFF
j_gene: TRBJ1-2; len: 13; v_gene: TRBV20-1; d_gene: .; abundance: .; CDR3nt: TGCAGTGCTAGTCTCGGGGGTGACTATGGCTACACCTTC; CDR3aa: CSASLGGDYGYTF
j_gene: TRBJ1-1; len: 16; v_gene: TRBV19; d_gene: TRBD1; abundance: .; CDR3nt: TGTGCCAGTAGTCTCGGGACAGGGGGCTTAGGCACTGAAGCTTTCTTT; CDR3aa: CASSLGTGGLGTEAFF
j_gene: TRBJ1-1; len: 13; v_gene: TRBV28; d_gene: TRBD1; abundance: .; CDR3nt: TGTGCCAGCAGTTTAGGGACAGGGGGCGGGGCTTTCTTT; CDR3aa: CASSLGTGGGAFF
j_gene: TRBJ2-3; len: 17; v_gene: TRBV27; d_gene: TRBD2; abundance: once; CDR3nt: TGTGCCAGCAGTTTCCTAGCGGGAGGGCCCTCAACAGATACGCAGTATTTT; CDR3aa: CASSFLAGGPSTDTQYF
j_gene: TRBJ2-5; len: 13; v_gene: TRBV6-5; d_gene: TRBD2; abundance: .; CDR3nt: TGTGCCAGCAGATCCCAGCGGCGGGGGGCCCAGTACTTC; CDR3aa: CASRSQRRGAQYF
j_gene: TRBJ1-1; len: 14; v_gene: TRBV29-1; d_gene: TRBD1; abundance: .; CDR3nt: TGCAGCGTTGAAGGGGACAGGGGTTTCGCTGAAGCTTTCTTT; CDR3aa: CSVEGDRGFAEAFF